This T cell receptor (beta chain) was recorded in a study of CD8 T cells in Susac syndrome. Trimming stripped 4 bases from V and 1 base from J, with 8 bases between. The CDR3 runs 13 residues. CDR1 SGHRS and CDR2 YFSETQ come from the germline V gene. Overall study findings and caveats: The relatively small number of individuals in the TCR sequencing and HLA analysis was acknowledged by the study.

RNA in amounts of roughly 0.5 to 1 ug was reverse transcribed with random hexamers. TCR beta CDR3 was amplified by immunoSEQ covering 54 Vbeta and 13 Jbeta. MiXCR, applied by TCRdb to the immunoSEQ multiplex PCR reads, yields one record per CDR3 protein. The top ten hold around 0.4% of the sample, which has approximately 76,000 distinct CDR3 sequences, about 95% seen once. TEMRA cells were FACS-enriched and CD8+ and CD4+ T cells negatively isolated. In the case of this clonotype: Its cognate antigen is unknown.

Material: CD8+ T cells from PBMCs. The rearrangement uses TRBV5-1 and TRBJ2-5; unclear D gene. The source of this sequence is a human donor with multiple sclerosis. The CDR3: CASSIRSQETQYF. CDR3 nucleotide sequence: TGCGCCAGCAGCATTAGAAGCCAAGAGACCCAGTACTTC.